This T cell receptor (beta chain) was identified in a study of technical replicates of blood from a few donors. The assay was immunoSEQ multiplex PCR, and TCRdb's table has in-frame clones only and misses some. The repertoire includes tens of thousands of clones, about nine tenths of them detected once, and around 0.41% sits in the top ten. Germline CDR1 and CDR2: MNHNS and SASEGT. The CDR3 consists of 14 residues. V trimming: 7 bases; J trimming: 8 bases; junction bases outside the gene matches: 6. Sample: T cells isolated from PBMCs. The chain uses TRBV6-1 and TRBJ2-1; TRBD1 aligns across 12 bases. This clonotype originated in a human donor in good health. This chain's CDR3 is CASTPGQGAYEQFF. Here the CDR3 DNA reads TGTGCCAGCACCCCGGGACAGGGGGCCTATGAGCAGTTCTTC.